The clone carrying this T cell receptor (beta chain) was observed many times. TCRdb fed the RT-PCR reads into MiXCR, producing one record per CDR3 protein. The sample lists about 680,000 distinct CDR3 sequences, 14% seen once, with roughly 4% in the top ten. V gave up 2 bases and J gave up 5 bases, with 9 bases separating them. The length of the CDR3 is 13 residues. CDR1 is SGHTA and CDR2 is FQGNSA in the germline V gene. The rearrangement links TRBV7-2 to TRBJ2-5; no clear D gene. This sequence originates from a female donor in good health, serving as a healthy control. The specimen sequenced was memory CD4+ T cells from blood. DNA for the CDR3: TGTGCCAGCAGCTTATGGGATCGCGAGACCCAGTACTTC. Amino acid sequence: CASSLWDRETQYF.